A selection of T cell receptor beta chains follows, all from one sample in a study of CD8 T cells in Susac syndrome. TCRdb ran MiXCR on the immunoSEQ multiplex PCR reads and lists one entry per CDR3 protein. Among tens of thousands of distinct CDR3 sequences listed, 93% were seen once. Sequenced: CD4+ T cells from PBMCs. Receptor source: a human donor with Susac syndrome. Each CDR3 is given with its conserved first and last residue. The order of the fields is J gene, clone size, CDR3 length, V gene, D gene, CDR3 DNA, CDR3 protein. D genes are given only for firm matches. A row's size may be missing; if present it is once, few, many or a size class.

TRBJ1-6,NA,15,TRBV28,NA,TGTGCCCTCCGAGCGTTAAGCTCCTATAATTCACCCCTCCACTTT,CALRALSSYNSPLHF
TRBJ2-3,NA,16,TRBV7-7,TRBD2,TGTGCTAGCAGCACCTGGACTAGCCCCCTCACAGATACGCAGTATTTT,CASSTWTSPLTDTQYF
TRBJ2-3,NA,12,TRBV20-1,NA,TGCAGTGCTAGAAAGGGCACAGATACGCAGTATTTT,CSARKGTDTQYF
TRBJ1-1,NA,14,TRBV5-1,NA,TGCGCCAGCAGCAAGGAGATCCCGAACACTGAAGCTTTCTTT,CASSKEIPNTEAFF
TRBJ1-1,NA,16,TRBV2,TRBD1,TGTGCCAGCAGTGAAGAGCCGACAGGGATGAACACTGAAGCTTTCTTT,CASSEEPTGMNTEAFF
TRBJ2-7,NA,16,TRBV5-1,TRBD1,TGCGCCAGCAGCTTGGGGGACAGGGCGGAGGAGAACGAGCAGTACTTC,CASSLGDRAEENEQYF
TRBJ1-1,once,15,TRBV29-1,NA,TGCAGCGTCTTCGGGCCTCCCGTGGGTGACACTGAAGCTTTCTTT,CSVFGPPVGDTEAFF
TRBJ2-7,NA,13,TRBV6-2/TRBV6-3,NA,TGTGCCTGCAGCCCTTACGGCCCTACTCAGCAGTACTTC,CACSPYGPTQQYF
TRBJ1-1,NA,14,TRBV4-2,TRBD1,TGTGCCAGCAGGGTCAGACAGGGTAGTACTGAAGCTTTCTTT,CASRVRQGSTEAFF
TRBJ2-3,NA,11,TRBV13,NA,TGTGCCAGCAGCCTTCGGGGGCCACTTGCCTTT,CASSLRGPLAF
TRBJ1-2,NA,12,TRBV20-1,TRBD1,TGCAGTGCGAGACAGGGAGACTATGGCTACACCTTC,CSARQGDYGYTF
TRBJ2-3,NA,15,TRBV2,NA,TGTGCCAGCAGTGAAGCACAGATACTCACAGATACGCAGTATTTT,CASSEAQILTDTQYF
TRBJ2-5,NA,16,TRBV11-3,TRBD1,TGTGCCAGCAGCTTTTCGACAGGGAGCTACCAAGAGACCCAGTACTTC,CASSFSTGSYQETQYF
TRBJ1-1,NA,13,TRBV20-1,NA,TGCAGTGCTAGGGCCGCAGCGGACACTGAAGCTTTCTTT,CSARAAADTEAFF
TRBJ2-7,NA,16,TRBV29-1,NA,TGCAGCGTTGGGAAACGGCGTCCCGACAGGACGTCCGAGCAGTACTTC,CSVGKRRPDRTSEQYF
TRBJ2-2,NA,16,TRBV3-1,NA,TGTGCCAGCAGCCAAGAAAGGGGAACGAACACCGGGGAGCTGTTTTTT,CASSQERGTNTGELFF
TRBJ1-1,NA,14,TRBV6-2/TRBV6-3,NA,TGTGCCACGCCTAGGTTGTGGGAAGACACTGAAGCTTTCTTT,CATPRLWEDTEAFF
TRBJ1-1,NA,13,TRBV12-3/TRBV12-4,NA,TGTGCCAGCAGGCCTTTTATGAACACTGAAGCTTTCTTT,CASRPFMNTEAFF
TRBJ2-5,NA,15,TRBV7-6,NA,TGTGCCAGCACCTCCCTATCTGGGAGCAAGAGACCCCAGTACTTC,CASTSLSGSKRPQYF
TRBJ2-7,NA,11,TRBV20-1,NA,TGCAGTGCTAGGGGTCTTAACGAGCAGTACTTC,CSARGLNEQYF
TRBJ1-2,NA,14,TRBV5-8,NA,TGTGCCAGCAGCTTGGGTCCGGGGCCCTATGGCTACACCTTC,CASSLGPGPYGYTF
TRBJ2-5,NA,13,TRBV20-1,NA,TGCAGTGCCCAAACAGGGTCCCAAGAGACCCAGTACTTC,CSAQTGSQETQYF
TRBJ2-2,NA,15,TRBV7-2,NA,TGTGCCAGCAGCTCTTCGGGACTTGGGACCGGGGAGCTGTTTTTT,CASSSSGLGTGELFF
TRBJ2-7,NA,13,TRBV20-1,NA,TGCAGTGCTAGAGGGGGGATAACCTACGAGCAGTACTTC,CSARGGITYEQYF